The 10 T cell receptor beta chains listed next were all sequenced from one sample in a study of T cell changes during pregnancy in multiple sclerosis. This table comes from immunoSEQ multiplex PCR, and its TCRdb copy is limited to in-frame clones, with some not included. The sample holds 54,000 or so clones, around 93% seen once. This specimen consisted of CD4+ T cells from peripheral blood mononuclear cells, obtained before pregnancy. These receptors all come from a female donor with multiple sclerosis, enrolled in a pregnancy study.

This sequence joins TRBV28 and TRBJ1-4, with D unclear. CDR1 is MDHEN, CDR2 SYDVKM, per germline. This CDR3 is built from 16 residues. V was clipped by 8 bases and J by 8 bases, with 24 bases between them. This CDR3 reads CASGSSSGTFKEKLFF. DNA of the CDR3: TGTGCCAGCGGCTCCTCATCAGGTACCTTTAAGGAAAAACTGTTTTTT. Full variable domain (outside the CDR3, taken from reference TRBV28 and TRBJ1-4): DVKVTQSSRYLVKRTGEKVFLECVQDMDHENMFWYRQDPGLGLRLIYFSYDVKMKEKGDIPEGYSVSREKKERFSLILESASTNQTSMYLCASGSSSGTFKEKLFFGSGTQLSVL.

This clone has a single count. CDR3 sequence: CASSLLAGTGELFF. Here the CDR3 DNA reads TGTGCCAGCAGCTTGCTAGCGGGCACCGGGGAGCTGTTTTTT. This sequence joins TRBV5-8 and TRBJ2-2; 8 bases are a match to TRBD2. V lost 1 base to trimming and J lost 4 bases; unmatched junction nucleotides: 0. CDR3 length: 14 amino acids. Per germline, CDR1 SGHTS and CDR2 YDEGEE.

This sequence joins TRBV11-3 and TRBJ2-3; maybe TRBD2 (5 bases). The CDR3 covers 13 residues. Between the trimmed V and J ends, which lost 5 bases and 5 bases, there was a span of 11 bases. The germline V gene has CDR1 SGHNT and CDR2 YENEEA. The CDR3 loop is CASSPGIQDTQYF. The CDR3, as DNA: TGTGCCAGCAGCCCCGGGATTCAAGATACGCAGTATTTT.

This sequence joins TRBV6-5 and TRBJ1-2; TRBD1 aligns across 7 bases. Per the germline V gene, CDR1 is MNHEY and CDR2 is SVGAGI. Trimming took 6 bases from V and 8 from J; bases not matched to a gene: 12. CDR3 length: 14 amino acids. This CDR3 is CASRFDRARVGYTF. CDR3 coding DNA: TGTGCCAGCAGATTCGACAGGGCGCGCGTGGGCTACACCTTC.

The chain uses TRBV27 and TRBJ2-1; D might be TRBD2 (6 bases). The CDR3 is made up of 16 amino acids. Germline V gene sequence: CDR1 MNHEY, CDR2 SMNVEV (reference sequence). Trimming took 4 bases from V and 0 from J, leaving 13 bases between them. The CDR3 coding sequence is TGTGCCAGCAGTTCTGCTAGCGCAAGCTCCTACAATGAGCAGTTCTTC. Amino acid sequence: CASSSASASSYNEQFF.

The chain uses TRBV7-6 and TRBJ2-3; tentatively, D is TRBD1 (6 bases). Between the trimmed V and J ends, which lost 5 bases and 0 bases, there was a span of 12 bases. Per the germline V gene, CDR1 is SGHVS and CDR2 is FNYEAQ. The length of the CDR3 is 15 residues. The CDR3 bases are TGTGCCAGCAGCCTCCGGCAGGGGAGCACAGATACGCAGTATTTT. It specifies CASSLRQGSTDTQYF. Supplemented by reference TRBV7-6 and TRBJ2-3, the full variable domain reads GAGVSQSPRYKVTKRGQDVALRCDPISGHVSLYWYRQALGQGPEFLTYFNYEAQQDKSGLPNDRFSAERPEGSISTLTIQRTEQRDSAMYRCASSLRQGSTDTQYFGPGTRLTVL.

V usage is TRBV5-1 and J usage is TRBJ2-3; weak D call: TRBD2 (6 bases). In germline, CDR1 is SGHRS, CDR2 YFSETQ. The CDR3 sequence is 15 residues long. The V end lost 3 bases, the J end lost 1 base, and 12 bases lay between the germline ends. The CDR3, as DNA: TGCGCCAGCAGCTCCATGACTAGAGGCACAGATACGCAGTATTTT. Its translation: CASSSMTRGTDTQYF.

The rearrangement links TRBV5-1 to TRBJ2-5, with D possibly TRBD1 on 5 matching bases. CDR3 length: 14 amino acids. Germline-derived CDR1 and CDR2 are SGHRS and YFSETQ. Trimming stripped 0 bases from V and 4 bases from J, with 10 bases between. The CDR3 DNA reads TGCGCCAGCAGCTTGGGTGAAGGGGTAGAGACCCAGTACTTC. Protein sequence: CASSLGEGVETQYF.

The rearrangement joins TRBV10-3 to TRBJ2-1, with a tentative D call TRBD2 (5 bases). The CDR3 extends over 13 amino acids. Germline V gene sequence: CDR1 ENHRY, CDR2 SYGVKD. This CDR3 is CSPERSSYNEQFF. The CDR3 bases are TGTTCCCCGGAGCGGAGCTCCTACAATGAGCAGTTCTTC.

The chain has TRBV7-9 and TRBJ1-4; 7 bases match TRBD1. CDR1 SEHNR and CDR2 FQNEAQ come from the germline V gene (reference sequence). The V segment lost 0 bases and the J segment 4 bases; nucleotides outside the gene matches: 11. The CDR3 covers 18 residues. As DNA, the CDR3 is TGTGCCAGCAGCTTAGCTAGGGCCGGGACAGCCTTTAATGAAAAACTGTTTTTT. It is translated as CASSLARAGTAFNEKLFF.